This T cell receptor (beta chain) was documented in a study of beta chain features in type 1 diabetes. Reverse transcription of all isolated RNA meant that expressed TCRB transcripts were sequenced. Produced via immunoSEQ multiplex PCR; TCRdb's table is partial and in-frame only. The repertoire has 150,000 to 200,000 clones, approximately 7.9% of them found once; the top ten carry 0.5%. This clone was observed at least ten times. The antigen is not known. The CDR3 contains 14 residues. Looked up from germline, CDR1 is LNHNV and CDR2 is YYDKDF (reference sequence). V gave up 0 bases and J gave up 7 bases, with 13 bases separating them. Study results and limitations: Naive, central memory and Treg TCRB repertoires appeared more alike in patients than in healthy donors. Still unanswered here is whether HLA type influences TCRB rearrangement. TCRB CDR3s from Type 1 diabetes patients were moderately but significantly shorter in all four CD4+ subsets.

Markers CD45RO/CCR7/CD25/CD127/CD95/CD27 served to sort CD4+ naive, central memory, regulatory and stem cell-like memory cells. The origin of this receptor is a man younger than 30 with type 1 diabetes. The source material was central memory CD4+ T cells from blood. The chain has TRBV15 and TRBJ2-7; possibly TRBD1 for D (6 bases). Written as DNA, the CDR3 is TGTGCCACCAGCAGAGACACCACAGGGTGGGAGCAGTACTTC. The encoded protein is CATSRDTTGWEQYF.